The rows below give T cell receptor beta chains drawn from one sample of a study of post-analysis software for immune sequencing data. TCRdb passed the PCR reads through MiXCR, listing each CDR3 protein once. The data show a few hundred thousand distinct CDR3 sequences, around 40% seen once. Source material: blood. The receptor source for this set is a girl between 10 and 17 years old with multiple sclerosis. CDR3s include the opening cysteine and the closing phenylalanine or tryptophan. Each record gives: J gene, V gene, clone size, D gene, CDR3 DNA, CDR3 protein. A D gene is named only where the DNA matches it firmly. Rows give clone size only sometimes, using once, few, many, or a class for an expanded clone.

TRBJ2-5,TRBV7-9,NA,NA,TGTGCCAGCAGCTTCCCCGATACAGGGATAAGGATTGAGACCCAGTACTTC,CASSFPDTGIRIETQYF
TRBJ2-6,TRBV2,NA,NA,TGTGCCGGTCTCTCTGACATGTTCGGGGCCAACGTCCTGACTTTC,CAGLSDMFGANVLTF
TRBJ1-5,TRBV2,NA,TRBD1,TGTGCCAGCAGCAACTATTACAAAACAGGGGGATGGGGCAATCAGCCCCAGCATTTT,CASSNYYKTGGWGNQPQHF
TRBJ2-3,TRBV12-1,few,NA,TGTGCCAGCAGCCTATACAGGGGGCGCGGCACAGATACGCAGTATTTT,CASSLYRGRGTDTQYF
TRBJ2-2,TRBV2,NA,TRBD1,TGTGCCAGCAAGGGACAGGGTAACACCGGGGAGCTGTTTTTT,CASKGQGNTGELFF
TRBJ2-5,TRBV9,few,NA,TGTGCCAGCAGCCCTACAGGACAGAAGGGGGGGCGAGAGACCCAGTACTTC,CASSPTGQKGGRETQYF
TRBJ2-1,TRBV5-1,few,NA,TGCGCCAGCAGCCTTGGACCCTCTAGCTCCTACAATGAGCAGTTCTTC,CASSLGPSSSYNEQFF
TRBJ1-5,TRBV15,once,NA,TGTGCCACCAGCAGCGGCACTAACGGCAATCAGCCCCAGCATTTT,CATSSGTNGNQPQHF
TRBJ2-7,TRBV3-1,NA,TRBD1,TGTGCCAGCAGGCAGGGACAGTCCTACGAGCAGTACTTC,CASRQGQSYEQYF
TRBJ2-7,TRBV2,NA,NA,TGTGCCAGCCTTCGGACGGAAAGCTCCTACGAGCAGTACTTC,CASLRTESSYEQYF